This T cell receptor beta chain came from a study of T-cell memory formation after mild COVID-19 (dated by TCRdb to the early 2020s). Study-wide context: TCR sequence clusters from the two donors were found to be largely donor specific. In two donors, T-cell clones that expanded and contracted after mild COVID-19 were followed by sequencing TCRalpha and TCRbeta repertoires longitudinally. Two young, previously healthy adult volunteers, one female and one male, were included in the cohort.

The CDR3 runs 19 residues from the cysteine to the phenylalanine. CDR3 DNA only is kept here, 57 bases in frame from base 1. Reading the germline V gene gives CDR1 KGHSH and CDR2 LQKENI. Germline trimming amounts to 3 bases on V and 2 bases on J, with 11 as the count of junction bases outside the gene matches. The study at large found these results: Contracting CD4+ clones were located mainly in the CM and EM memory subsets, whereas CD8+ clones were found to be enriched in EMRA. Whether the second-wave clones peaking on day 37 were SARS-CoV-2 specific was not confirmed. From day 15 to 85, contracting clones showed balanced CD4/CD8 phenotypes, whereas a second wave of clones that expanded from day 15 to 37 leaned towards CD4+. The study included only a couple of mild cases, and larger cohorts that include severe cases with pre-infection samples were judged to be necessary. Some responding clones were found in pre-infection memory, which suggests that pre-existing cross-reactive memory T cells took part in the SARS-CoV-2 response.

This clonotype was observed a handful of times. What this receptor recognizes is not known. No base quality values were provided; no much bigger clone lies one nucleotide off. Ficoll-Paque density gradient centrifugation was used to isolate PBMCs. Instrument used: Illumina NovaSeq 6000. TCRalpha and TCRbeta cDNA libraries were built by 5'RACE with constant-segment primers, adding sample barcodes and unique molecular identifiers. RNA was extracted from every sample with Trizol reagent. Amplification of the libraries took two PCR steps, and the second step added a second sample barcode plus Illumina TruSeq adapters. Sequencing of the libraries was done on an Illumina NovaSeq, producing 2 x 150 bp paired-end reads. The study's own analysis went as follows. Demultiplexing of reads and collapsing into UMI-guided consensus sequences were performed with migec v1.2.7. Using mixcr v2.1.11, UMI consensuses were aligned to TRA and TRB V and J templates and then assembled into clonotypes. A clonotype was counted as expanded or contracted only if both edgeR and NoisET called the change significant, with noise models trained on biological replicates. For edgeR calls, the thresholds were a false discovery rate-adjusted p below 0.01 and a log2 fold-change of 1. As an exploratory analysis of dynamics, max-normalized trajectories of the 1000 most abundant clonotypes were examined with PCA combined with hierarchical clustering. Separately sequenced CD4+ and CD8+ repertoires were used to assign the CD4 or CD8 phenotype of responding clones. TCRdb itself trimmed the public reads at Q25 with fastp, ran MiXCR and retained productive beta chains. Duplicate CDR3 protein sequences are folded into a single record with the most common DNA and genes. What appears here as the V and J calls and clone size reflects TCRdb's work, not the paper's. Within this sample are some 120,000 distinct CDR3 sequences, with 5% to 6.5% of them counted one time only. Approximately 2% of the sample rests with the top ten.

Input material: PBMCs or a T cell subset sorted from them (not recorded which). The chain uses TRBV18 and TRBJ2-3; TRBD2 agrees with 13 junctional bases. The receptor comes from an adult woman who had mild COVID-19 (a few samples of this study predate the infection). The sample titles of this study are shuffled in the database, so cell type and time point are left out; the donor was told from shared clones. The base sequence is TGTGCCAGCTCACCTATCCCCCGGACTAGCGGGAGAACCACAGATACGCAGTATTTT. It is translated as CASSPIPRTSGRTTDTQYF.